This T cell receptor beta chain was identified during a study of T cells in Graves' hyperthyroidism and ophthalmopathy. Study results and caveats: Ophthalmopathy cases were set apart from stable hyperthyroidism by a 13 V-J model.

As regards this clonotype: The antigen is unknown.

The length of the CDR3 is 12 residues. V lost 5 bases to trimming and J lost 11 bases; unmatched junction nucleotides: 5. CDR1 and CDR2 from the germline V gene are MGHDK and SYGVNS. From RNA transcripts, TCR beta CDR3 regions were amplified. Carried out on the TCR CDR3, a first-round RT-PCR used the HTBI primer set. MiXCR, run by TCRdb on the multiplex PCR reads, gives a single entry per CDR3 protein. The sample yields roughly 740,000 distinct CDR3 sequences, about 15% seen once. Graves' hyperthyroidism is called stable when ophthalmopathy does not progress within 18 months. The sequenced sample consisted of blood. This sequence originates from a man between 18 and 35 years old with Graves' hyperthyroidism. The chain has TRBV25-1 and TRBJ1-1, with 10 bases that match TRBD1. The DNA for the CDR3 is TGTGCCAGCAGTTCAATGGGACAGGGGGCTTTCTTT. Protein sequence: CASSSMGQGAFF.